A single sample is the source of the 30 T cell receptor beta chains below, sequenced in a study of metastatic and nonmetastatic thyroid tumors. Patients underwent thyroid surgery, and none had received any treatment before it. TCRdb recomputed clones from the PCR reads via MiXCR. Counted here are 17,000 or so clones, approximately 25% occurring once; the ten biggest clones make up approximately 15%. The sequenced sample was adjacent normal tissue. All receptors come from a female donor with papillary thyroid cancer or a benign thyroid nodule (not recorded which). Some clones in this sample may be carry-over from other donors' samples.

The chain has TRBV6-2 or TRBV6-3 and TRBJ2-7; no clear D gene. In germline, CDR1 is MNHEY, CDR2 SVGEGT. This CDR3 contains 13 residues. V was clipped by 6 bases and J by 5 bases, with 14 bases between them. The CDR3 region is CASSWAFVHEQYF. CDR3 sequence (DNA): TGTGCCAGCAGCTGGGCGTTTGTCCACGAGCAGTACTTC.

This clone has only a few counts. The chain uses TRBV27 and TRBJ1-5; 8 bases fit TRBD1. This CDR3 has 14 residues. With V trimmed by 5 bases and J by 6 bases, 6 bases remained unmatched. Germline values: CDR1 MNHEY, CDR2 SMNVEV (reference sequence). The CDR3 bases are TGTGCCAGCAGTCAGGGGGCAGGACGTCAGCCCCAGCATTTT. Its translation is CASSQGAGRQPQHF.

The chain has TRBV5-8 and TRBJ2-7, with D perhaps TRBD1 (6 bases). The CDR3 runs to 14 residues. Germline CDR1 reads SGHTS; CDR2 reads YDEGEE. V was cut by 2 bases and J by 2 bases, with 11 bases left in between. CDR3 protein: CASSLGDTTYEQYV. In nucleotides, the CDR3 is TGTGCCAGCAGCTTAGGGGACACAACCTACGAGCAGTACGTC.

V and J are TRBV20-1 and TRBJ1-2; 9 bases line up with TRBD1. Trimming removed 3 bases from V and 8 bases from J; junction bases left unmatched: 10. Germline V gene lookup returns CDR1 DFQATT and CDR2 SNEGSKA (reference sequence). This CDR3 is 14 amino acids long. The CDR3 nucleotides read TGCAGTGCTAGGCCGGGACAGGGACCAGGCGGCTACACCTTC. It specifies CSARPGQGPGGYTF.

CDR3 nucleotides: TGTGCCAGCAGCACACGGACTAGCTACTCAGGGGGCGAGCAGTACTTC. Translated: CASSTRTSYSGGEQYF. This rearrangement joins TRBV11-2 to TRBJ2-7; TRBD2 might be the D (8 bases). Trimming cost V 5 bases and J 6 bases, with 23 bases left between them. The germline V gene has CDR1 SGHAT and CDR2 FQNNGV. This CDR3 has 16 residues.

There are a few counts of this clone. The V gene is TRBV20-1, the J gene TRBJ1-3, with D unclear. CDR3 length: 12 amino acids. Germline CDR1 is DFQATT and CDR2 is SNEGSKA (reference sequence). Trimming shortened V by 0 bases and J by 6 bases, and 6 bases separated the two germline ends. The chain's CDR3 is CSARDRENTIYF. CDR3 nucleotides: TGCAGTGCTAGAGATCGGGAAAACACCATATATTTT.

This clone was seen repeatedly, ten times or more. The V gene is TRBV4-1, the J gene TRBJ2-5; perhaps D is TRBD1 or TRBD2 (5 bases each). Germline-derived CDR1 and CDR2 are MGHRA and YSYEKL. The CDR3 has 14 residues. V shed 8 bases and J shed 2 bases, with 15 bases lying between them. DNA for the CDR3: TGCGCCAGCGGCCTTAACGGGGCTCAAGAGACCCAGTACTTC. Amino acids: CASGLNGAQETQYF.

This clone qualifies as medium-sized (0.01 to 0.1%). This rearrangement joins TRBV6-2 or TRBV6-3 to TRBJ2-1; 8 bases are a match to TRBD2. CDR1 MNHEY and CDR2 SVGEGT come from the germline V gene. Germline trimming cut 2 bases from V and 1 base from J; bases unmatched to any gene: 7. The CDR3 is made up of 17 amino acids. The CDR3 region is CASSYPGGEWSYNEQFF. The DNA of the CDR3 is TGTGCCAGCAGTTACCCCGGGGGGGAGTGGTCCTACAATGAGCAGTTCTTC.

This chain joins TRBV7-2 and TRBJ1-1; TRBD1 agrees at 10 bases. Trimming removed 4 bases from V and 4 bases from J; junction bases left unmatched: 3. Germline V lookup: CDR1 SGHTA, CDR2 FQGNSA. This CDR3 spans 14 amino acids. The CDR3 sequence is CASSWTGGGTEAFF. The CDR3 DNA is TGTGCCAGCAGCTGGACAGGGGGAGGCACTGAAGCTTTCTTT.

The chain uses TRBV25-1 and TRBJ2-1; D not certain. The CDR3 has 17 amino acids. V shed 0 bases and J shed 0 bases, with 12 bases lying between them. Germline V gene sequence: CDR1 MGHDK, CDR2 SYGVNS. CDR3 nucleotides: TGTGCCAGCAGTGAATACACTGGCAGGAACTCCTACAATGAGCAGTTCTTC. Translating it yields CASSEYTGRNSYNEQFF. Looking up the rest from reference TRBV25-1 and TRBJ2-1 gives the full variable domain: EADIYQTPRYLVIGTGKKITLECSQTMGHDKMYWYQQDPGMELHLIHYSYGVNSTEKGDLSSESTVSRIRTEHFPLTLESARPSHTSQYLCASSEYTGRNSYNEQFFGPGTRLTVL.

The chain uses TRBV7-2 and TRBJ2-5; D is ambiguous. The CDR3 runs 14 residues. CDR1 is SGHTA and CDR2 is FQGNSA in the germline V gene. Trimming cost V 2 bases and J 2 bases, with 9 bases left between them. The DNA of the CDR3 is TGTGCCAGCAGCTTACAGAGATTTCAAGAGACCCAGTACTTC. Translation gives CASSLQRFQETQYF.

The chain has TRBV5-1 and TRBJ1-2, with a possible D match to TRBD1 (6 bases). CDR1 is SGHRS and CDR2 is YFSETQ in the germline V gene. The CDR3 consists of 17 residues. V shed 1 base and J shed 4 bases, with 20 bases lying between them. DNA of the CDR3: TGCGCCAGCAGCTTGAGCACCGGCGGGGGCCTAATCTATGGCTACACCTTC. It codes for CASSLSTGGGLIYGYTF.

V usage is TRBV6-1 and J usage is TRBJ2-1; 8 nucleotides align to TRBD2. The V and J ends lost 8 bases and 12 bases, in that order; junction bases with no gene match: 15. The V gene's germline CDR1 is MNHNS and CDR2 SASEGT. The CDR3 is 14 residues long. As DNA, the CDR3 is TGTGCCAGCCGGGAGACTAGCGTGAGTGGGGTGCAGTTCTTC. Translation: CASRETSVSGVQFF.

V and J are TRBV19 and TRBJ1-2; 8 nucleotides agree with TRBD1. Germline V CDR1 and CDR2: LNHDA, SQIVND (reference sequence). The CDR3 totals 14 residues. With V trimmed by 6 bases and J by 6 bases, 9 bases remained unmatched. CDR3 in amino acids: CASSVQGAFNGYTF. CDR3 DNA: TGTGCCAGTAGCGTGCAGGGGGCGTTTAATGGCTACACCTTC.

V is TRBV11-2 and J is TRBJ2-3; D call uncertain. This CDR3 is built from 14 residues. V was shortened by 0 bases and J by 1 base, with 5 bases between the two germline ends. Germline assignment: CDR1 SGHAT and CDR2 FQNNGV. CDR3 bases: TGTGCCAGCAGCTTAGATCAGGGCACAGATACGCAGTATTTT. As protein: CASSLDQGTDTQYF.

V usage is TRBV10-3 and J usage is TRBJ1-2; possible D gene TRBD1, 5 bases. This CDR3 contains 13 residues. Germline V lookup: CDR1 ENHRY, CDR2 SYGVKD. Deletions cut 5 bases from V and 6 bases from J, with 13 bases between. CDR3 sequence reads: CAISYREGDGYTF. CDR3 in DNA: TGTGCCATCAGTTACAGAGAAGGGGATGGCTACACCTTC.

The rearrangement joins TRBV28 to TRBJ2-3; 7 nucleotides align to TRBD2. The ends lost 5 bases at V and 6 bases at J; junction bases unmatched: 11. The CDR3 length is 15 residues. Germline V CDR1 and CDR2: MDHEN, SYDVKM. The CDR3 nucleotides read TGTGCCAGCAGTACCCGGGACTTCGGGGGGGATACGCAGTATTTT. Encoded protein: CASSTRDFGGDTQYF.

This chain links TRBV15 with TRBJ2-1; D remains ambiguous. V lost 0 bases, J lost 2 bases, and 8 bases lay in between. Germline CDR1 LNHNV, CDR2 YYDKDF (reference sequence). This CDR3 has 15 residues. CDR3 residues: CATSRDAGAYNEQFF. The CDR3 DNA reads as TGTGCCACCAGCAGAGATGCTGGGGCCTACAATGAGCAGTTCTTC.

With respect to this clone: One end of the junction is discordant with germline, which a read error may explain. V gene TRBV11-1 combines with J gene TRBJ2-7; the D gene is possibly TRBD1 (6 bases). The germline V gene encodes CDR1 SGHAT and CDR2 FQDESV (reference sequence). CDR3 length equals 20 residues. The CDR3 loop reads CASSLARPLPTGLGSYEQYF. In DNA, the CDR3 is TGTGCCAGCAGCCTAGCTCGTCCCCTGCCGACAGGTTTGGGCTCCTACGAGCAGTACTTC.

CDR3 in DNA: TGTGCCAGCAGCCCCGATGTGTACTTTATAGACAAAAACATTCAGTACTTC. Protein sequence: CASSPDVYFIDKNIQYF. This sequence joins TRBV7-2 and TRBJ2-4, with D hard to call. Trimming removed 5 bases from V and 3 bases from J, with 20 bases in between. Germline CDR1 reads SGHTA; CDR2 reads FQGNSA. This CDR3 spans 17 amino acids.

The CDR3 protein is CASSFRSTGELFF. DNA for the CDR3: TGCGCCAGCAGCTTTCGTAGCACCGGGGAGCTGTTTTTT. The chain uses TRBV5-1 and TRBJ2-2, with no clear D. The ends were cut back, 2 bases at V and 4 bases at J, with 6 bases in the middle. The CDR3 sequence is 13 residues long. Per the germline V gene, CDR1 is SGHRS and CDR2 is YFSETQ.

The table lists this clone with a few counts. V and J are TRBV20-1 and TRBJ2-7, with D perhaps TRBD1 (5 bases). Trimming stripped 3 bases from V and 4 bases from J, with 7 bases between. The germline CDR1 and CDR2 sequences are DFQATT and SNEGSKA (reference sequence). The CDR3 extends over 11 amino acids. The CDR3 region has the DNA TGCAGTGCTAGTCAGGGATACGAGCAGTACTTC. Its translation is CSASQGYEQYF.

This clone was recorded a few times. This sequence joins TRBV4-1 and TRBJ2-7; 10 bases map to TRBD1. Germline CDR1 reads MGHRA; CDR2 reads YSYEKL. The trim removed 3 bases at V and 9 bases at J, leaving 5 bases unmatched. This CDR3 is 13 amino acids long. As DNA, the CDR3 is TGCGCCAGCAGCCAGAGGGACAGGGGAGTGCAGTACTTC. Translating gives CASSQRDRGVQYF.

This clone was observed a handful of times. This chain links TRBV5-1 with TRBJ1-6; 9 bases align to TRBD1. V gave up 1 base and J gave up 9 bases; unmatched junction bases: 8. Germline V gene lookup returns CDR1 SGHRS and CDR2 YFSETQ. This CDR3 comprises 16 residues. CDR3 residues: CASSLFEGTGSSPLHF. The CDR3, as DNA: TGCGCCAGCAGCTTGTTTGAGGGGACAGGGAGTTCACCCCTCCACTTT.

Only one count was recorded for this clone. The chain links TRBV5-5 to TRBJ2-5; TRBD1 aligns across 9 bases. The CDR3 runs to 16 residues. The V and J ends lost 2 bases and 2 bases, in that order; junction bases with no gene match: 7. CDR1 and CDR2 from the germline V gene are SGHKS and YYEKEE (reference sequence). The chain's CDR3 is CASSFSTGGGQETQYF. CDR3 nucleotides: TGTGCCAGCAGCTTCTCGACAGGGGGAGGACAAGAGACCCAGTACTTC.

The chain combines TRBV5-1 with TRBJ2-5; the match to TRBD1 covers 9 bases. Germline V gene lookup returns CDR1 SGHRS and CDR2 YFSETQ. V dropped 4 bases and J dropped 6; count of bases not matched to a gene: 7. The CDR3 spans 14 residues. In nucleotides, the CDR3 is TGCGCCAGCAGCACAACAGGGGGCATAAAGACCCAGTACTTC. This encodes CASSTTGGIKTQYF.

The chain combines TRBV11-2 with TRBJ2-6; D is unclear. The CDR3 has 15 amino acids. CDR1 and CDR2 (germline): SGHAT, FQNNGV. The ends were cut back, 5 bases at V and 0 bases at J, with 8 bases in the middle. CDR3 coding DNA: TGTGCCAGCAGCCCAGGTCTCTCTGGGGCCAACGTCCTGACTTTC. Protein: CASSPGLSGANVLTF.

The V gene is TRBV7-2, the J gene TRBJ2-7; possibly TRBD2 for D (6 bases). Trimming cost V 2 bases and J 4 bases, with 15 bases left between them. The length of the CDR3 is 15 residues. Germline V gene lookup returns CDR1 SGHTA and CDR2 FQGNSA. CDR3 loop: CASSLFPGDPYEQYF. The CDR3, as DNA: TGTGCCAGCAGCTTATTTCCGGGAGATCCATACGAGCAGTACTTC.

CDR3 in DNA: TGTGCCAGCAGCTTAGACATGGGTATTAACGAGCAGTACGTC. It specifies CASSLDMGINEQYV. V usage is TRBV7-2 and J usage is TRBJ2-7; no definite D call. Between the trimmed V and J ends, which lost 1 base and 5 bases, there was a span of 12 bases. CDR3 length equals 14 residues. The germline V gene has CDR1 SGHTA and CDR2 FQGNSA.

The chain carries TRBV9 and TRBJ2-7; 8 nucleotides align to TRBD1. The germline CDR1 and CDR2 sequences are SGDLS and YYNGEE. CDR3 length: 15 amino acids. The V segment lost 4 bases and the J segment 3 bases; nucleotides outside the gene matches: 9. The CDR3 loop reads CASSSPHGTGYEQYF. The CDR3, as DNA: TGTGCCAGCAGCAGTCCGCATGGGACAGGCTACGAGCAGTACTTC. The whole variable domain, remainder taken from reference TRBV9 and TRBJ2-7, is DSGVTQTPKHLITATGQRVTLRCSPRSGDLSVYWYQQSLDQGLQFLIQYYNGEERAKGNILERFSAQQFPDLHSELNLSSLELGDSALYFCASSSPHGTGYEQYFGPGTRLTVT.